The rows below give T cell receptor beta chains drawn from one sample of a study of T cells in Graves' hyperthyroidism and ophthalmopathy. TCRdb redid the calling of the multiplex PCR reads with MiXCR, one entry per CDR3 protein. The repertoire consists of roughly 510,000 distinct CDR3 sequences, with approximately 49% occurring once and the leading ten covering about 43%. Sequencing input: peripheral blood or thyroid tissue (not recorded which). The source is an adult woman with Graves' disease, either hyperthyroidism or ophthalmopathy (not recorded which). The CDR3 runs from the conserved cysteine through the conserved F or W. The order of the fields is V gene, D gene, J gene, clone size, CDR3 protein, CDR3 DNA. A D gene is named only where the DNA matches it firmly. Clone size is shown for a subset of rows, as once, few, many or a class of expanded clone.

>TRBV5-4|-|TRBJ1-1|-
CASSSSWRGPEAFF
TGTGCCAGCAGCTCCTCGTGGAGGGGCCCTGAAGCTTTCTTT
>TRBV6-5|-|TRBJ1-5|-
CASSYSVYSNQPQHF
TGTGCCAGCAGTTACTCGGTATATAGCAATCAGCCCCAGCATTTT
>TRBV2|TRBD1|TRBJ2-7|many
CASRGGQTRYEQYF
TGTGCCAGCAGAGGGGGACAGACTCGCTACGAGCAGTACTTC
>TRBV19|-|TRBJ2-7|many
CASSIGDIREQYF
TGTGCCAGTAGTATCGGGGACATCCGAGAGCAGTACTTC
>TRBV10-3|TRBD1|TRBJ1-2|few
CATTPGQTYGYTF
TGTGCCACCACACCGGGACAGACCTATGGCTACACCTTC
>TRBV29-1|-|TRBJ2-3|once
CSVEDLPISDTQYF
TGCAGCGTTGAAGATCTCCCGATTTCAGATACGCAGTATTTT
>TRBV11-2|TRBD1|TRBJ2-5|-
CASSPTLDRALETQYF
TGTGCCAGCAGCCCAACCCTCGACAGGGCTCTGGAGACCCAGTACTTC
>TRBV5-6|TRBD1|TRBJ1-5|many
CASSLFAGTGNQPQHF
TGTGCCAGCAGCTTGTTTGCCGGGACAGGCAATCAGCCCCAGCATTTT
>TRBV2|-|TRBJ2-7|-
CASSGGIHEQYF
TGTGCCAGCAGTGGAGGGATCCACGAGCAGTACTTC
>TRBV25-1|-|TRBJ1-2|-
CASSDDRFFLPYYGYTF
TGTGCCAGCAGTGACGACAGATTTTTCCTTCCGTACTATGGCTACACCTTC
>TRBV20-1|TRBD1|TRBJ1-5|-
CSASPGGNQPQHF
TGCAGTGCTAGCCCAGGGGGGAATCAGCCCCAGCATTTT
>TRBV19|-|TRBJ1-5|-
CASSIQRNQPQHF
TGTGCCAGTAGTATTCAGCGAAATCAGCCCCAGCATTTT
>TRBV7-9|TRBD1|TRBJ1-2|-
CASSFLSTGGNYGYTF
TGTGCCAGCAGCTTCTTATCGACAGGGGGCAACTATGGCTACACCTTC
>TRBV5-4|TRBD2|TRBJ2-5|few
CASSWGLAGGGETQYF
TGTGCCAGCAGCTGGGGACTAGCGGGAGGGGGCGAGACCCAGTACTTC
>TRBV7-2|-|TRBJ2-4|few
CASSLSWLAQNIQYF
TGTGCCAGCAGCTTATCGTGGCTAGCTCAAAACATTCAGTACTTC
>TRBV2|-|TRBJ2-7|few
CASLTGTLTYEQYF
TGTGCCAGCCTCACCGGGACATTGACCTACGAGCAGTACTTC
>TRBV11-2|-|TRBJ1-5|-
CASSQEGASNQPQHF
TGTGCCAGCAGCCAAGAGGGTGCGAGCAATCAGCCCCAGCATTTT
>TRBV29-1|-|TRBJ1-4|many
CSVDRGGEKLFF
TGCAGCGTTGATAGGGGCGGTGAAAAACTGTTTTTT
>TRBV29-1|-|TRBJ2-1|-
CSVRQGLGEQFF
TGCAGCGTTAGGCAAGGGTTGGGTGAGCAGTTCTTC
>TRBV20-1|-|TRBJ1-6|-
CSARSYNSPLHF
TGCAGTGCGAGGTCCTATAATTCACCCCTCCACTTT
>TRBV5-1|-|TRBJ1-1|-
CASSWGVSTEAFF
TGCGCCAGCAGCTGGGGAGTGAGCACTGAAGCTTTCTTT
>TRBV29-1|TRBD1|TRBJ1-4|-
CSVQGGEKLFF
TGCAGCGTACAGGGGGGGGAAAAACTGTTTTTT
>TRBV10-3|-|TRBJ1-5|many
CAISEGAVGNQPQHF
TGTGCCATCAGTGAGGGGGCCGTTGGCAATCAGCCCCAGCATTTT
>TRBV14|TRBD2|TRBJ2-5|-
CASSQGSSGSQYF
TGTGCCAGCAGCCAAGGGTCTAGCGGGAGCCAGTACTTC
>TRBV6-1|TRBD2|TRBJ2-5|-
CASRETSGGQETQYF
TGTGCCAGCAGAGAGACTAGCGGGGGCCAAGAGACCCAGTACTTC
>TRBV7-9|-|TRBJ2-5|-
CASSLGEVSETQYF
TGTGCCAGCAGCCTGGGGGAAGTTTCGGAGACCCAGTACTTC
>TRBV7-9|-|TRBJ1-2|-
CASTRSGYMSWATF
TGTGCCAGCACGCGGAGCGGGTATATGTCCTGGGCCACCTTC
>TRBV11-2|TRBD1|TRBJ2-2|many
CASSLVPDRGTGELFF
TGTGCCAGCAGCTTAGTCCCCGACAGGGGAACCGGGGAGCTGTTTTTT
>TRBV27|-|TRBJ1-1|many
CASNLNGGAGTEAFF
TGTGCCAGCAACCTAAACGGAGGGGCGGGGACTGAAGCTTTCTTT
>TRBV7-3|-|TRBJ2-5|many
CASSFKGAETQYF
TGTGCCAGCAGCTTCAAAGGGGCAGAGACCCAGTACTTC
>TRBV9|-|TRBJ2-7|-
CASSQLGRPYEQYF
TGTGCCAGCAGCCAACTAGGACGCCCCTACGAGCAGTACTTC
>TRBV29-1|-|TRBJ2-2|-
CSAGRAYGELFF
TGCAGCGCCGGGAGAGCTTACGGGGAGCTGTTTTTT
>TRBV2|TRBD1|TRBJ2-5|few
CASSEIGTDQETQYF
TGTGCCAGCAGTGAAATCGGGACAGACCAAGAGACCCAGTACTTC
>TRBV5-5|-|TRBJ1-6|-
CASTLEDRDNSPLHF
TGTGCCAGCACTTTGGAGGACCGCGATAATTCACCCCTCCACTTT
>TRBV7-8|-|TRBJ2-7|-
CASSLISPGASEQYF
TGTGCCAGCAGCTTAATTTCCCCGGGGGCGAGCGAGCAGTACTTC
>TRBV25-1|-|TRBJ1-5|-
CASSVGSAGSNQPQHF
TGTGCCAGCAGTGTTGGCTCCGCGGGTAGCAATCAGCCCCAGCATTTT
>TRBV20-1|-|TRBJ1-1|few
CSARDPGRGAGGNTEAFF
TGCAGTGCTAGAGACCCTGGGAGGGGCGCAGGTGGGAACACTGAAGCTTTCTTT
>TRBV15|TRBD1|TRBJ1-2|-
CATSPTRGQPGANYGYTF
TGTGCCACCAGCCCAACCAGGGGGCAACCAGGGGCTAACTATGGCTACACCTTC
>TRBV7-9|TRBD1|TRBJ1-2|few
CASSFLKRQGWRSYGYTF
TGTGCCAGCAGCTTCCTAAAACGACAGGGGTGGAGGTCATATGGCTACACCTTC
>TRBV7-2|-|TRBJ1-1|-
CASSLARSRAFF
TGTGCCAGCAGCTTAGCGAGGTCGCGGGCTTTCTTT
>TRBV25-1|-|TRBJ2-7|-
CASHQGGTYEQYF
TGTGCCAGTCACCAGGGAGGAACCTACGAGCAGTACTTC
>TRBV11-2|-|TRBJ2-2|-
CASRREGELFF
TGTGCCAGCAGGAGGGAGGGGGAGCTGTTTTTT
>TRBV25-1|TRBD2|TRBJ2-3|-
CASSTVAGVQTDTQYF
TGTGCCAGCAGCACGGTAGCGGGAGTCCAGACAGATACGCAGTATTTT
>TRBV12-3/TRBV12-4|TRBD1|TRBJ2-7|many
CASSLGQGDYEQYF
TGTGCCAGCAGCTTGGGACAGGGCGATTACGAGCAGTACTTC
>TRBV20-1|-|TRBJ1-2|-
CSARDVKLSNYGYTF
TGCAGTGCTAGAGATGTGAAGCTCTCTAACTATGGCTACACCTTC
>TRBV7-9|-|TRBJ2-7|many
CASSSTPGRSPAPYEQYF
TGTGCCAGCAGCTCCACCCCGGGGAGGAGTCCCGCACCCTACGAGCAGTACTTC
>TRBV12-3/TRBV12-4|-|TRBJ1-1|-
CASSLALTPNTEAFF
TGTGCCAGCAGTTTAGCGCTGACACCAAACACTGAAGCTTTCTTT
>TRBV18|-|TRBJ1-1|-
CASSPPGMGFAFF
TGTGCCAGCTCACCCCCGGGGATGGGGTTCGCTTTCTTT
>TRBV25-1|-|TRBJ1-1|-
CACSALEQGLNTEAFF
TGTGCCTGCAGTGCTTTGGAGCAGGGATTGAACACTGAAGCTTTCTTT
>TRBV20-1|TRBD1|TRBJ1-2|many
CSASGDRASYGYTF
TGCAGTGCTTCGGGGGACAGGGCTTCCTATGGCTACACCTTC
>TRBV12-3/TRBV12-4|TRBD1|TRBJ2-3|-
CASTPGGGGSDTQYF
TGTGCCAGCACCCCAGGGGGTGGGGGTTCAGATACGCAGTATTTT
>TRBV5-1|TRBD1|TRBJ1-6|-
CASSWGQGLPLHF
TGCGCCAGCAGCTGGGGACAGGGGCTACCCCTCCACTTT
>TRBV29-1|-|TRBJ1-2|-
CSAGQVYGYTF
TGCAGCGCTGGGCAAGTTTATGGCTACACCTTC
>TRBV7-8|-|TRBJ2-1|-
CASTLTRASAYNEQFF
TGTGCCAGCACCTTAACCCGGGCCAGCGCCTACAATGAGCAGTTCTTC
>TRBV20-1|-|TRBJ2-7|-
CSAGRGEQYF
TGCAGTGCTGGGAGAGGCGAGCAGTACTTC
>TRBV9|TRBD1|TRBJ2-3|-
CASSLGSGTGLTDTQYF
TGTGCCAGCAGCCTGGGCTCCGGGACAGGGCTTACAGATACGCAGTATTTT
>TRBV2|TRBD2|TRBJ2-2|-
CASSEPSGRAGTGELFF
TGTGCCAGCAGTGAACCTAGCGGGAGGGCCGGGACCGGGGAGCTGTTTTTT